Following are 19 T cell receptor beta chains from one sample sequenced in a study of CD8 T cells in Susac syndrome (dated by TCRdb to the late 2010s). The library was prepared using the immunoSEQ multiplex PCR assay. RNA was extracted using the RNeasy kit, and about 0.45 to 1 ug of the RNA was reverse transcribed with random hexamers. Starting from the raw public reads, TCRdb applied fastp trimming at Q25, assembled clones with MiXCR and retained in-frame beta chains. Each CDR3 protein appears once, grouped with its most common genes and DNA. The sample table lists some 150,000 distinct CDR3 sequences, 94% of them with a count of one. The ten largest clones represent 0.07% to 0.1% of the sample. Sequencing was carried out using CD4+ T cells from PBMCs. These receptors were obtained from a human donor in good health.

This clonotype was counted once. The chain combines TRBV24-1 with TRBJ1-5, with D maybe TRBD1 (5 bases). CDR3 length: 14 amino acids. Looked up from germline, CDR1 is KGHDR and CDR2 is SFDVKD. The V end was cut by 5 bases, the J end by 3 bases, with 10 bases between. CDR3 region: CATSARQNNQPQHF. The CDR3 nucleotides read TGTGCCACCAGTGCCAGACAGAACAATCAGCCCCAGCATTTT.

The rearrangement uses TRBV19 and TRBJ1-2, with no clear D. Trimming pared 5 bases from V and 6 bases from J, leaving 10 bases between. CDR1 is LNHDA and CDR2 is SQIVND in the germline V gene (reference sequence). The CDR3 has 12 amino acids. The DNA of the CDR3 is TGTGCCAGTAGTCCCCGGGAGGATGGCTACACCTTC. It is translated as CASSPREDGYTF.

V is TRBV12-3 or TRBV12-4 and J is TRBJ1-2, with unresolved D. V was pared by 3 bases and J by 5 bases, with 19 bases between. The CDR3 has 16 amino acids. The CDR3 loop is CASSFSGARAKYGYTF. The DNA of the CDR3 is TGTGCCAGCAGTTTCTCAGGTGCGAGGGCAAAGTATGGCTACACCTTC.

This chain connects TRBV5-1 to TRBJ2-3; either TRBD1 or TRBD2 may fit D (5 bases each). Germline lookup yields CDR1 SGHRS and CDR2 YFSETQ. V gave up 6 bases and J gave up 3 bases, with 14 bases separating them. This CDR3 comprises 14 residues. The CDR3 sequence is CASTPGPVTDTQYF. CDR3 nucleotide sequence: TGCGCCAGCACACCGGGACCCGTGACAGATACGCAGTATTTT.

The J gene is TRBJ1-1, the V gene TRBV6-6; perhaps TRBD1 as D (5 bases). Germline-derived CDR1 and CDR2 are MNHNY and SVGAGI (reference sequence). Trimming pared 6 bases from V and 0 bases from J, leaving 11 bases between. The CDR3 spans 14 residues. The CDR3: CASSPRAMNTEAFF. The CDR3 bases are TGTGCCAGCAGCCCCAGGGCCATGAACACTGAAGCTTTCTTT.

This chain uses TRBV19 with TRBJ2-4; D assignment may be TRBD1 or TRBD2 (5 bases each). The CDR3 runs to 14 residues. The V gene lost 7 bases and the J gene lost 1 base, with 11 bases spanning the gap. Germline lookup yields CDR1 LNHDA and CDR2 SQIVND (reference sequence). CDR3 DNA: TGTGCCAGTAAGGAAGGGGACGCCAAAAACATTCAGTACTTC. This encodes CASKEGDAKNIQYF.

CDR3 amino acids: CASSLVRGNTEAFF. The CDR3 coding sequence is TGCGCCAGCAGTCTTGTCAGGGGGAACACTGAAGCTTTCTTT. The genes are TRBV23-1 and TRBJ1-1; tentative D call: TRBD1 (6 bases). TRBV23-1 is given ORF status, its function remaining uncertain. The germline V and J ends were trimmed by 4 bases and 1 base, with 10 bases remaining between them. This CDR3 contains 14 residues.

The V gene is TRBV20-1, the J gene TRBJ2-7; D is unresolved. Germline lookup yields CDR1 DFQATT and CDR2 SNEGSKA (reference sequence). The CDR3 contains 17 residues. V was pared by 6 bases and J by 3 bases, with 27 bases between. The CDR3 loop is CSALSLFAAEDNYEQYF. The CDR3 nucleotides are TGCAGTGCCCTGTCCCTCTTTGCGGCGGAAGACAACTACGAGCAGTACTTC.

Concerning this clonotype itself: Sequence at one end of the junction differs from germline and may be a read error. The chain combines TRBV20-1 with TRBJ2-5, with 7 bases matching TRBD2. The CDR3 runs 13 residues. Germline V gene lookup returns CDR1 DFQATT and CDR2 SNEGSKA (reference sequence). CDR3 loop: CSSRRESPETQYF. CDR3 sequence (DNA): TGCAGTTCTAGGCGGGAGTCCCCAGAGACCCAGTACTTC.

The chain recombines TRBV7-9 with TRBJ1-1; D perhaps matches TRBD1 (5 bases). This CDR3 comprises 13 residues. Trimming stripped 1 base from V and 7 bases from J, with 10 bases between. The germline V gene has CDR1 SEHNR and CDR2 FQNEAQ (reference sequence). The CDR3 sequence is CASSLGQGNEAFF. CDR3 nucleotide sequence: TGTGCCAGCAGCTTAGGCCAGGGCAATGAAGCTTTCTTT.

The chain employs TRBV7-9 and TRBJ2-1, with 8 bases fitting TRBD2. The CDR3 totals 16 residues. CDR1 and CDR2 (germline): SEHNR, FQNEAQ (reference sequence). Trimming cost V 5 bases and J 9 bases; bases outside gene matches: 15. The CDR3 loop reads CASSPPKSGSGGEQFF. CDR3 in DNA: TGTGCCAGCAGCCCGCCGAAGAGCGGGAGTGGGGGTGAGCAGTTCTTC.

This chain connects TRBV19 to TRBJ2-1; D not resolved. With 5 bases removed from V and 3 bases from J, the gap between germline ends came to 8 bases. The CDR3 consists of 13 residues. CDR1 LNHDA and CDR2 SQIVND come from the germline V gene (reference sequence). The CDR3, as DNA: TGTGCCAGTAGTGGGGATCGCTACAATGAGCAGTTCTTC. Its protein is CASSGDRYNEQFF.

The CDR3 loop reads CASSPRLYGYTF. The DNA for the CDR3 is TGTGCCAGTAGTCCCAGGCTCTATGGCTACACCTTC. The rearrangement uses TRBV19 and TRBJ1-2; no definite D call. In germline, CDR1 is LNHDA, CDR2 SQIVND (reference sequence). The CDR3 spans 12 residues. The V end lost 5 bases, the J end lost 4 bases, and 8 bases lay between the germline ends.

The CDR3 region is CASSALAGGGNEQFF. CDR3 sequence (DNA): TGTGCCAGCAGCGCACTAGCGGGAGGTGGGAATGAGCAGTTCTTC. The chain has TRBV13 and TRBJ2-1; 12 bases are a match to TRBD2. Germline trimming cut 5 bases from V and 7 bases from J; bases unmatched to any gene: 6. Germline CDR1 reads PRHDT; CDR2 reads FYEKMQ (reference sequence). The length of the CDR3 is 15 residues.

V usage is TRBV11-2 and J usage is TRBJ1-2; D call uncertain. V gave up 3 bases and J gave up 0 bases, with 8 bases separating them. Germline loops: CDR1 SGHAT, CDR2 FQNNGV. This CDR3 comprises 14 residues. The CDR3 sequence: CASSLLGTNYGYTF. CDR3 sequence (DNA): TGTGCCAGCAGCTTGCTGGGGACTAACTATGGCTACACCTTC.

This clonotype appeared once. The chain recombines TRBV9 with TRBJ2-1, with 10 positions matching TRBD2. Germline V gives CDR1 SGDLS, CDR2 YYNGEE. Unmatched junction bases numbered 4, after V lost 2 bases and J lost 5 bases. This CDR3 comprises 15 residues. The CDR3 bases are TGTGCCAGCAGCGTTAGCGGGAGGACGAACAATGAGCAGTTCTTC. Amino acid sequence: CASSVSGRTNNEQFF.

With regard to this clonotype: Germline and junction disagree at one end, which may indicate a read error. The chain recombines TRBV12-3 or TRBV12-4 with TRBJ2-7; D not certain. The CDR3 has 15 amino acids. In nucleotides, the CDR3 is TGTGCCAGCAGCCCTCACAGCTTGTCTTCCTACGAGCGGTACTTC. Its translation: CASSPHSLSSYERYF.

This clonotype was counted between two and nine times. The V call is TRBV6-5, the J call TRBJ2-7; no reliable D call. The ends were cut back, 0 bases at V and 3 bases at J, with 12 bases in the middle. The CDR3 is made up of 15 amino acids. Per the germline V gene, CDR1 is MNHEY and CDR2 is SVGAGI. The CDR3 sequence: CASSYSSGTNYEQYF. The CDR3 region has the DNA TGTGCCAGCAGTTACTCGAGTGGTACCAACTACGAGCAGTACTTC.

The J gene is TRBJ2-1, the V gene TRBV30; 8 positions agree with TRBD2. Germline loops: CDR1 GTSNPN, CDR2 SVGIG (reference sequence). The ends lost 3 bases at V and 7 bases at J; junction bases unmatched: 14. The length of the CDR3 is 16 residues. Here the CDR3 DNA reads TGTGCCTGGAGCCCCCACTTGGCGGGAGGACGTAATGAGCAGTTCTTC. Translating gives CAWSPHLAGGRNEQFF.